This record covers a single T cell receptor beta chain. Assay used: immunoSEQ multiplex PCR; TCRdb lists only in-frame clones, some missing. Of tens of thousands of clones listed, roughly 92% are singletons. This entry is derived from a study of T cell changes during pregnancy in multiple sclerosis. Germline loops: CDR1 WNHNN, CDR2 SYGVQD (reference sequence). Trimming removed 2 bases at V and 4 bases at J, with 12 bases between. This CDR3 comprises 14 residues. The sequence derives from a female donor with multiple sclerosis, enrolled in a pregnancy study. V usage is TRBV10-1 and J usage is TRBJ2-7; D may be TRBD1 (5 bases). The starting material was peripheral blood, obtained in the second trimester of pregnancy. CDR3 sequence: CASSEGHPRYEQYF. The CDR3 region has the DNA TGCGCCAGCAGTGAGGGACACCCGAGATACGAGCAGTACTTC.